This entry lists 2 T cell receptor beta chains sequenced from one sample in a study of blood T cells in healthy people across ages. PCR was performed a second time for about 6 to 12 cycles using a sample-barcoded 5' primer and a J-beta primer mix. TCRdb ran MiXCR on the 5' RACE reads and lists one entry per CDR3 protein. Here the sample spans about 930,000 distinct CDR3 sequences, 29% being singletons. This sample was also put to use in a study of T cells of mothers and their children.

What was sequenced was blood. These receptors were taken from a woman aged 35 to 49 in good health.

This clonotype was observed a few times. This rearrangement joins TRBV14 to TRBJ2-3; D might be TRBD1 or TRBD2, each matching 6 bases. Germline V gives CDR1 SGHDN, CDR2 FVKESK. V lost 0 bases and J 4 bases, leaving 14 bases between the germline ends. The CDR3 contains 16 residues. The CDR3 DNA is TGTGCCAGCAGCCAAGATCCGGGGGCCCCCGCAGATACGCAGTATTTT. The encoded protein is CASSQDPGAPADTQYF. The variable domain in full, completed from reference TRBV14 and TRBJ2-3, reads EAGVTQFPSHSVIEKGQTVTLRCDPISGHDNLYWYRRVMGKEIKFLLHFVKESKQDESGMPNNRFLAERTGGTYSTLKVQPAELEDSGVYFCASSQDPGAPADTQYFGPGTRLTVL.

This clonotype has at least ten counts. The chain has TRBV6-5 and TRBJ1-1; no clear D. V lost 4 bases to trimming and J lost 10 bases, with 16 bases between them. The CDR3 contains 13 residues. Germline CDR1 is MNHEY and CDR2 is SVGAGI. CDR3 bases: TGTGCCAGCAGTTGGTCGACCTCCTCGAGAGCTTTCTTT. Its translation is CASSWSTSSRAFF.